Following are 20 T cell receptor beta chains from one sample sequenced in a study of T-cell reconstitution after alpha-beta-depleted transplantation in children. The authors prepared the TCRbeta library with unique molecular identifiers. TCRdb processed the PCR reads anew with MiXCR; each CDR3 protein has one entry. The table includes about 870,000 distinct CDR3 sequences, approximately 15% detected once. The sample here was PBMCs, mostly from graft donor cells, taken 360 days after TCRalphabeta/CD19-depleted stem cell transplant. The receptors come from a male patient younger than 18 who had a stem cell transplant for acute lymphoblastic leukemia, so the T cells may come from the graft donor.

This clonotype was counted a few times. The chain links TRBV7-3 to TRBJ2-1; TRBD2 matches 10 bases. Per the germline V gene, CDR1 is SGHTA and CDR2 is FQGTGA. V lost 4 bases and J lost 9; bases outside the gene matches: 9. The CDR3 length is 15 residues. Here the CDR3 reads CASSSWTSGGFEQFF. Written as DNA, the CDR3 is TGTGCCAGCAGCTCCTGGACTAGCGGTGGATTTGAGCAGTTCTTC.

The chain combines TRBV29-1 with TRBJ2-7; D might be TRBD1 (5 bases). The V end was cut by 0 bases, the J end by 3 bases, with 12 bases between. Germline V lookup: CDR1 SQVTM, CDR2 ANQGSEA. There are 14 residues in the CDR3. The CDR3 loop reads CSVEDFQGGYEQYF. In nucleotides, the CDR3 is TGCAGCGTTGAAGATTTTCAGGGTGGCTACGAGCAGTACTTC.

In this sample, this clonotype turned up once. The chain uses TRBV24-1 and TRBJ2-7; 8 bases line up with TRBD1. V lost 7 bases and J lost 2; bases outside the gene matches: 6. The germline CDR1 and CDR2 sequences are KGHDR and SFDVKD. The CDR3 is made up of 14 amino acids. The chain's CDR3 is CATSRGQDTYEQYF. The DNA of the CDR3 is TGTGCCACCAGCCGGGGACAGGACACCTACGAGCAGTACTTC.

There are a few counts of this clonotype. The chain employs TRBV2 and TRBJ1-2; 9 bases agree with TRBD1. The CDR3 length is 16 residues. The germline V gene encodes CDR1 SNHLY and CDR2 FYNNEI. The V gene end was trimmed by 11 bases and the J gene end by 2 bases; junction bases not matched to a gene: 15. CDR3 protein: CAPRRQGVNPNYGYTF. In DNA, the CDR3 is TGTGCCCCAAGACGACAGGGGGTTAATCCGAACTATGGCTACACCTTC.

V is TRBV12-3 or TRBV12-4 and J is TRBJ2-1, with 12 bases fitting TRBD2. This CDR3 is built from 14 residues. Trimming took 5 bases from V and 7 from J; bases not matched to a gene: 3. As DNA, the CDR3 is TGTGCCAGCAGTAAACTAGCGGGAGGTAATGAGCAGTTCTTC. Protein sequence: CASSKLAGGNEQFF.

This clonotype was observed a few times. The CDR3 sequence: CATSVWGGSNEQFF. The DNA of the CDR3 is TGTGCCACCAGTGTCTGGGGAGGGAGCAATGAGCAGTTCTTC. This rearrangement joins TRBV24-1 to TRBJ2-1; 7 bases are shared with TRBD2. The junction had 6 bases not matched to a gene; V was cut back by 5 bases and J by 6 bases. Germline CDR1 is KGHDR and CDR2 is SFDVKD. The CDR3 covers 14 residues.

This clonotype occurred a few times. The V gene is TRBV27, the J gene TRBJ2-3; D is unresolved. Trimming removed 5 bases from V and 3 bases from J, with 12 bases in between. Germline-derived CDR1 and CDR2 are MNHEY and SMNVEV (reference sequence). This CDR3 is built from 14 residues. The CDR3 sequence is CASSRTPPTDTQYF. In DNA, the CDR3 is TGTGCCAGCAGTAGGACGCCCCCAACAGATACGCAGTATTTT.

The genes are TRBV5-1 and TRBJ2-2; no firm D call. There are 16 residues in the CDR3. The germline V gene has CDR1 SGHRS and CDR2 YFSETQ. The V gene lost 2 bases and the J gene lost 2 bases, with 13 bases spanning the gap. CDR3 bases: TGCGCCAGCAGCTTCGGGCCCGTCCGAAACACCGGGGAGCTGTTTTTT. Its protein is CASSFGPVRNTGELFF.

In its sample, this clonotype was seen many times. This rearrangement joins TRBV12-3 or TRBV12-4 to TRBJ2-5; 7 nucleotides match TRBD1. V trimming: 6 bases; J trimming: 0 bases; junction bases outside the gene matches: 7. The CDR3 is made up of 15 amino acids. CDR3 residues: CASRVGQPYQETQYF. Written as DNA, the CDR3 is TGTGCCAGCAGGGTGGGACAGCCTTACCAAGAGACCCAGTACTTC.

Details on this clonotype: A junction boundary mismatches the germline segment, possibly from a read error. The J gene is TRBJ2-3, the V gene TRBV3-1, with a tentative D call TRBD1 (5 bases). Looked up from germline, CDR1 is LGHDT and CDR2 is YNNKEL (reference sequence). The CDR3 totals 16 residues. The CDR3 sequence: CVSSPLGQGNTDTQYF. The CDR3 bases are TGTGTCAGCAGCCCCCTTGGGCAGGGTAACACAGATACGCAGTATTTT.

The rearrangement links TRBV12-3 or TRBV12-4 to TRBJ2-7; possibly TRBD1 for D (5 bases). V lost 7 bases to trimming and J lost 0 bases, with 13 bases between them. The CDR3 is 14 residues long. CDR3 protein: CASTKNRSSYEQYF. CDR3 nucleotides: TGTGCCAGCACCAAAAACAGGAGCTCCTACGAGCAGTACTTC.

This clonotype has a count of ten or more. The CDR3 coding sequence is TGCAGCGTTGTATGGGGTCCCGGGGAGCTGTTTTTT. Translation: CSVVWGPGELFF. The V call is TRBV29-1, the J call TRBJ2-2; D not resolved. This CDR3 has 12 amino acids. Trimming left V 4 bases short and J 6 bases short, with 9 bases between. Germline CDR1 is SQVTM and CDR2 is ANQGSEA.

This clonotype was counted only a few times. The chain combines TRBV19 with TRBJ2-2; D may be TRBD1 (6 bases). The CDR3 consists of 14 residues. CDR1 LNHDA and CDR2 SQIVND come from the germline V gene (reference sequence). V was shortened by 7 bases and J by 4 bases, with 13 bases between the two germline ends. The CDR3 region has the DNA TGTGCCAGTACCAGCACAGGGTCCACCGGGGAGCTGTTTTTT. This translates into CASTSTGSTGELFF.

A few counts support this clonotype. The chain joins TRBV29-1 to TRBJ1-1; maybe TRBD1 (5 bases). V lost 6 bases and J lost 4, with 9 bases in between. This CDR3 has 11 residues. CDR1 is SQVTM, CDR2 ANQGSEA, per germline. CDR3 protein: CSVSGGTEAFF. The CDR3 DNA reads as TGCAGCGTGTCTGGGGGCACTGAAGCTTTCTTT.

In this sample, this clonotype turned up a few times. The chain joins TRBV7-9 to TRBJ2-6, with D perhaps assigned TRBD1 or TRBD2 (5 bases each). With 2 bases removed from V and 4 bases from J, the gap between germline ends came to 15 bases. The CDR3 runs to 17 residues. Germline V gene lookup returns CDR1 SEHNR and CDR2 FQNEAQ (reference sequence). The CDR3 DNA follows: TGTGCCAGCAGCTTAATCTACGAGGGGTCCGGGGCCAACGTCCTGACTTTC. Translated: CASSLIYEGSGANVLTF. Full variable domain (missing parts from reference TRBV7-9 and TRBJ2-6): DTGVSQNPRHKITKRGQNVTFRCDPISEHNRLYWYRQTLGQGPEFLTYFQNEAQLEKSRLLSDRFSAERPKGSFSTLEIQRTEQGDSAMYLCASSLIYEGSGANVLTFGAGSRLTVL.

V is TRBV27 and J is TRBJ1-5; weak D call: TRBD1 (6 bases). CDR3 size: 14 residues. The germline gives CDR1 MNHEY, CDR2 SMNVEV (reference sequence). Trimming removed 5 bases at V and 7 bases at J, with 15 bases between. Here the CDR3 reads CASSIIGGGQPQHF. The CDR3 coding sequence is TGTGCCAGCAGTATAATAGGGGGAGGGCAGCCCCAGCATTTT.

The V and J genes are TRBV5-1 and TRBJ1-5; D call uncertain. Per the germline V gene, CDR1 is SGHRS and CDR2 is YFSETQ. There are 13 residues in the CDR3. Trimming took 0 bases from V and 6 from J, leaving 7 bases between them. The CDR3 protein is CASSLGSGQPQHF. The CDR3 DNA follows: TGCGCCAGCAGCTTGGGATCGGGTCAGCCCCAGCATTTT.

V is TRBV5-1 and J is TRBJ2-1; 13 positions match TRBD2. The CDR3 consists of 20 residues. The V and J ends lost 4 bases and 0 bases, in that order; junction bases with no gene match: 13. Germline CDR1 SGHRS, CDR2 YFSETQ. The CDR3 DNA reads as TGCGCCAGCAGCCCGGGGAGACTAGCGGGAGGCACGAGCTCCTACAATGAGCAGTTCTTC. Amino acid sequence: CASSPGRLAGGTSSYNEQFF. The full variable domain, rest sourced from reference TRBV5-1 and TRBJ2-1, is KAGVTQTPRYLIKTRGQQVTLSCSPISGHRSVSWYQQTPGQGLQFLFEYFSETQRNKGNFPGRFSGRQFSNSRSEMNVSTLELGDSALYLCASSPGRLAGGTSSYNEQFFGPGTRLTVL.

In its sample, this clonotype was seen a few times. V is TRBV25-1 and J is TRBJ2-3; 16 bases fit TRBD2. Germline lookup yields CDR1 MGHDK and CDR2 SYGVNS. This CDR3 is 18 amino acids long. J was trimmed by 6 bases and V by 1 base; bases with no gene match: 7. The CDR3 loop is CASSEFRGTSGRVDTQYF. CDR3 nucleotide sequence: TGTGCCAGCAGTGAATTTCGGGGGACTAGCGGGAGGGTCGATACGCAGTATTTT.

This clonotype was seen repeatedly, ten times or more. The chain carries TRBV6-4 and TRBJ1-1; D gene uncertain. This CDR3 is built from 9 residues. The germline gives CDR1 MRHNA, CDR2 SNTAGT. Trimming cost V 6 bases and J 8 bases, with 4 bases left between them. Written as DNA, the CDR3 is TGTGCCAGCAGCCCCGAAGCTTTCTTT. Translating it yields CASSPEAFF.